The following is a T cell receptor beta chain sequence with its context. These data belong to a study of blood T cell repertoires in COVID-19. For the study at large: PBMCs, B-cell-depleted T cells, or T cells provided the cDNA or gDNA that made up the material.

This CDR3 spans 13 amino acids. Trimming left V 5 bases short and J 2 bases short, with 9 bases between. Germline CDR1 SNHLY, CDR2 FYNNEI. Cohort 3 donors were reported recovered after two negative PCRs, clearance, or symptom resolution. Clones were read by immunoSEQ multiplex PCR, and TCRdb kept only the in-frame ones, dropping some. The data show 250,000 to 350,000 clones, 70% to 90% seen once. Material: PBMCs or T cells enriched from blood (not recorded which). The rearrangement joins TRBV2 to TRBJ2-5, with a tentative D call TRBD2 (5 bases). This sequence originates from a woman under 30 who had recovered from COVID-19. CDR3 DNA sequence: TGTGCCAGCAGTTTCGGGAATCAAGAGACCCAGTACTTC. Translation gives CASSFGNQETQYF.